The 2 T cell receptor beta chains in this list originate from one sample, sequenced in a study of CD8 T cells in Susac syndrome. RNA in amounts of roughly 0.5 to 1 ug was reverse transcribed with random hexamers. A single record per CDR3 protein comes from TCRdb applying MiXCR to the immunoSEQ multiplex PCR reads. This table has 15,000 to 20,000 distinct CDR3 sequences, around 95% appearing once. The sample taken for sequencing was CD8+ T cells from PBMCs. These receptors all stem from a human donor in good health.

The V call is TRBV6-1, the J call TRBJ2-2; D is ambiguous. This CDR3 contains 17 residues. The V and J ends lost 6 bases and 0 bases respectively, with 17 bases between them. Germline CDR1 reads MNHNS; CDR2 reads SASEGT. The DNA for the CDR3 is TGTGCCAGCAGGGAGTACGACAATCCCTCGAACACCGGGGAGCTGTTTTTT. It yields the protein CASREYDNPSNTGELFF.

The rearrangement links TRBV29-1 to TRBJ1-2; 8 bases agree with TRBD1. Germline trimming cut 7 bases from V and 2 bases from J; bases unmatched to any gene: 6. Germline-derived CDR1 and CDR2 are SQVTM and ANQGSEA. This CDR3 region has 13 residues. CDR3 nucleotides: TGCAGCGCTGCCGGGGACAGGAACTATGGCTACACCTTC. It codes for CSAAGDRNYGYTF.